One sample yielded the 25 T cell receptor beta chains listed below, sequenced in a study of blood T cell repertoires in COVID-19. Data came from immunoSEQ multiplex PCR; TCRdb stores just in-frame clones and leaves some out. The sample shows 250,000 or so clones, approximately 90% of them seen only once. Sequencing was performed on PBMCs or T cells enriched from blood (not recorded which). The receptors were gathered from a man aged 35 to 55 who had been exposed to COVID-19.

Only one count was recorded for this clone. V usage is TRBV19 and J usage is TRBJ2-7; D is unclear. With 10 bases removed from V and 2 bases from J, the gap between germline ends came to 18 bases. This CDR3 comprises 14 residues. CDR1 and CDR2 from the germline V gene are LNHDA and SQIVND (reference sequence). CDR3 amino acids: CATTRAFPPYEQYF. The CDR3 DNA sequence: TGTGCCACCACCAGAGCGTTCCCTCCCTACGAGCAGTACTTC.

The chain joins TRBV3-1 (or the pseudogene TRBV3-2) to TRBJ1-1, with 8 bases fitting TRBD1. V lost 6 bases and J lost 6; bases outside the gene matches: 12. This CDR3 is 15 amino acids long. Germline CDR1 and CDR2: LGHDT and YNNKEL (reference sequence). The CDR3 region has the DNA TGTGCCAGCAGTGGGACAGGCCTTATGGCGGCTGAAGCTTTCTTT. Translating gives CASSGTGLMAAEAFF.

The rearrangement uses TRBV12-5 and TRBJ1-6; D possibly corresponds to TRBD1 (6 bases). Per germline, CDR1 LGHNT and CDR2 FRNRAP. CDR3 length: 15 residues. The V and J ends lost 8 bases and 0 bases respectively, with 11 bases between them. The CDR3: CASQTGSSYNSPLHF. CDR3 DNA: TGTGCTAGTCAAACAGGGAGCTCCTATAATTCACCCCTCCACTTT.

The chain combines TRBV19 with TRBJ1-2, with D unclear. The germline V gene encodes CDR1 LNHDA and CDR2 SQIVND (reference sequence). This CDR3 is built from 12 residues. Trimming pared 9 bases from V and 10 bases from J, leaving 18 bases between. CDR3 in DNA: TGTGCCAGCACCGGGAACTCTTTATACTACACCTTC. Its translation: CASTGNSLYYTF. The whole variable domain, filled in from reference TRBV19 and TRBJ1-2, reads DGGITQSPKYLFRKEGQNVTLSCEQNLNHDAMYWYRQDPGQGLRLIYYSQIVNDFQKGDIAEGYSVSREKKESFPLTVTSAQKNPTAFYLCASTGNSLYYTFGSGTRLTVV.

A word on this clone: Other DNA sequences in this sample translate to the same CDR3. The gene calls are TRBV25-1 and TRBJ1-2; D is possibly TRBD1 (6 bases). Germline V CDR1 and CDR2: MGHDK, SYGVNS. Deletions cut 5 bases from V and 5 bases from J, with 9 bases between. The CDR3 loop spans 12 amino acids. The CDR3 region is CASSPTGYGYTF. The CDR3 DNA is TGTGCCAGCAGTCCAACAGGGTATGGCTACACCTTC.

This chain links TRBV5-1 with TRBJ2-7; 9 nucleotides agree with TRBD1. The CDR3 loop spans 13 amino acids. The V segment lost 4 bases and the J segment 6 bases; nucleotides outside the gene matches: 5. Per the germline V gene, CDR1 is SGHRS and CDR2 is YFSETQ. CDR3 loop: CASSVGQGLEQYF. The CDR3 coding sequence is TGCGCCAGCAGCGTGGGACAGGGACTCGAGCAGTACTTC.

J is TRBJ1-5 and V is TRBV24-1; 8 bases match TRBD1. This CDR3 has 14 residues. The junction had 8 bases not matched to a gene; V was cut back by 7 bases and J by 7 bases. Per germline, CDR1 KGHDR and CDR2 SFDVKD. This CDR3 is CATRGTGVNQPQHF. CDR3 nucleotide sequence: TGTGCCACCAGAGGGACAGGAGTAAACCAGCCCCAGCATTTT.

The CDR3, as DNA: TGTGCCAGCAGCAACAGGGCTCAGCCCCAGCATTTT. Its translation: CASSNRAQPQHF. The chain combines TRBV11-2 with TRBJ1-5; maybe TRBD1 (6 bases). The CDR3 sequence is 12 residues long. V was shortened by 5 bases and J by 6 bases, with 8 bases between the two germline ends. CDR1 is SGHAT, CDR2 FQNNGV, per germline. The variable domain in full, completed from reference TRBV11-2 and TRBJ1-5, reads EAGVAQSPRYKIIEKRQSVAFWCNPISGHATLYWYQQILGQGPKLLIQFQNNGVVDDSQLPKDRFSAERLKGVDSTLKIQPAKLEDSAVYLCASSNRAQPQHFGDGTRLSIL.

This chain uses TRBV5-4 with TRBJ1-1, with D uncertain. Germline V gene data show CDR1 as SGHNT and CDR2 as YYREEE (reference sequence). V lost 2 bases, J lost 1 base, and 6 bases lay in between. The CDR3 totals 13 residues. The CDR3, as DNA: TGTGCCAGCAGCTTTCCGGGGAACACTGAAGCTTTCTTT. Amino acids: CASSFPGNTEAFF.

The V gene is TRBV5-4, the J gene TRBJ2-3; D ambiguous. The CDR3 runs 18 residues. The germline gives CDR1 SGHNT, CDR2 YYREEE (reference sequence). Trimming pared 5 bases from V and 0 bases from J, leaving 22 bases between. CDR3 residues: CASRAGVGRYTSTDTQYF. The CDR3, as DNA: TGTGCCAGCAGGGCCGGAGTCGGTCGGTACACTAGCACAGATACGCAGTATTTT.

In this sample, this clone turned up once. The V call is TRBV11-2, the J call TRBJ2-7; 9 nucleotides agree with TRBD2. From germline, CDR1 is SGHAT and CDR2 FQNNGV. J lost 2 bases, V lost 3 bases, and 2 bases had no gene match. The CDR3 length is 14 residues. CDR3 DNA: TGTGCCAGCAGCTTGGGACTAGCCACCTACGAGCAGTACTTC. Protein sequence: CASSLGLATYEQYF. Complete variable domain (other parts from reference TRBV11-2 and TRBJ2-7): EAGVAQSPRYKIIEKRQSVAFWCNPISGHATLYWYQQILGQGPKLLIQFQNNGVVDDSQLPKDRFSAERLKGVDSTLKIQPAKLEDSAVYLCASSLGLATYEQYFGPGTRLTVT.

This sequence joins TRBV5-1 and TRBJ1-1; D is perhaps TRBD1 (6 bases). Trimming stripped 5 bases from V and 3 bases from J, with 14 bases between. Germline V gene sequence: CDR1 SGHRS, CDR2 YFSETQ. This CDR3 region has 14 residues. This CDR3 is CASSYTGKDTEAFF. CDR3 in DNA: TGCGCCAGCAGTTACACAGGGAAAGACACTGAAGCTTTCTTT.

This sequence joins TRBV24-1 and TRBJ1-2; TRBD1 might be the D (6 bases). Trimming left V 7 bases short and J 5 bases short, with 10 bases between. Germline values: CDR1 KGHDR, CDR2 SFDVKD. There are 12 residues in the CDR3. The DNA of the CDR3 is TGTGCCACCAGGGGGCAGGGGTATGGCTACACCTTC. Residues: CATRGQGYGYTF.

CDR3 nucleotide sequence: TGTGCCAGTAGACTCGACAGGGGGAGCAATCAGCCCCAGCATTTT. It is translated as CASRLDRGSNQPQHF. This chain uses TRBV19 with TRBJ1-5, with 9 bases that match TRBD1. CDR1 and CDR2 from the germline V gene are LNHDA and SQIVND (reference sequence). Germline trimming cut 6 bases from V and 1 base from J; bases unmatched to any gene: 4. The CDR3 has 15 amino acids. The variable domain in full, with the rest retrieved from reference TRBV19 and TRBJ1-5, is DGGITQSPKYLFRKEGQNVTLSCEQNLNHDAMYWYRQDPGQGLRLIYYSQIVNDFQKGDIAEGYSVSREKKESFPLTVTSAQKNPTAFYLCASRLDRGSNQPQHFGDGTRLSIL.

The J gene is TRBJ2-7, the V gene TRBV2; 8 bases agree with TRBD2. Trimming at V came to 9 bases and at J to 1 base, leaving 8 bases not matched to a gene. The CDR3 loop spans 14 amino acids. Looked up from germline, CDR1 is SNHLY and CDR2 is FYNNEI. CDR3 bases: TGTGCCAGACAAGTGCGGGAGGCGTCCTACGAGCAGTACTTC. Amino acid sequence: CARQVREASYEQYF.

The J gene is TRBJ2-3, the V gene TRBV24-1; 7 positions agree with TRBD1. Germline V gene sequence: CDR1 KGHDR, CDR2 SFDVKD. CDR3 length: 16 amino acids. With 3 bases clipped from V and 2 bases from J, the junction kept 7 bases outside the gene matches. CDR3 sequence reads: CATSDKPGTDTDTQYF. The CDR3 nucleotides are TGTGCCACCAGTGATAAACCCGGGACAGACACAGATACGCAGTATTTT.

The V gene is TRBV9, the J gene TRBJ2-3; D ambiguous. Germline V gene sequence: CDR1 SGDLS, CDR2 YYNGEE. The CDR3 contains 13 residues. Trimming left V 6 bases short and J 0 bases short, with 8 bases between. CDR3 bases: TGTGCCAGCAAAAAATCTAGCACAGATACGCAGTATTTT. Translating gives CASKKSSTDTQYF.

The CDR3 DNA is TGTGCCAGCAGCTTAGTGGGGACAAGGAATGAAAAACTGTTTTTT. It is translated as CASSLVGTRNEKLFF. This chain joins TRBV7-9 and TRBJ1-4; a possible D gene is TRBD1 (6 bases). CDR1 and CDR2 from the germline V gene are SEHNR and FQNEAQ (reference sequence). The CDR3 runs to 15 residues. The germline V and J ends were trimmed by 1 base and 5 bases, with 11 bases remaining between them.

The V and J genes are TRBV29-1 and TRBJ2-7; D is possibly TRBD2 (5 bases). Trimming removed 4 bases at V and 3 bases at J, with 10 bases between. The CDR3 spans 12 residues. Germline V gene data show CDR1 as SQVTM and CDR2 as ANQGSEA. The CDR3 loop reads CSVVGEDYEQYF. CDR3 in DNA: TGCAGCGTTGTGGGAGAGGACTACGAGCAGTACTTC.

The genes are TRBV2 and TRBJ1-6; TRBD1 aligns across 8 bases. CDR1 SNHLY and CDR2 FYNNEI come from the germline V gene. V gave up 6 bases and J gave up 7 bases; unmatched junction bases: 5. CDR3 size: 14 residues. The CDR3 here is CASRVGQANSPLHF. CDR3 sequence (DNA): TGTGCCAGCAGGGTGGGACAGGCAAATTCACCCCTCCACTTT. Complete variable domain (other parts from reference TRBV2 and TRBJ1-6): EPEVTQTPSHQVTQMGQEVILRCVPISNHLYFYWYRQILGQKVEFLVSFYNNEISEKSEIFDDQFSVERPDGSNFTLKIRSTKLEDSAMYFCASRVGQANSPLHFGNGTRLTVT.

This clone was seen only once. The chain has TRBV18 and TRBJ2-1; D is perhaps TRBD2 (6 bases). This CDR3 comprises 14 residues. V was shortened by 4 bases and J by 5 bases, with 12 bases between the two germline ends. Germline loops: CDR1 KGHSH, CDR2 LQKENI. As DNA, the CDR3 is TGTGCCAGCTCACACTACGGGACTCACAATGAGCAGTTCTTC. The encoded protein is CASSHYGTHNEQFF.

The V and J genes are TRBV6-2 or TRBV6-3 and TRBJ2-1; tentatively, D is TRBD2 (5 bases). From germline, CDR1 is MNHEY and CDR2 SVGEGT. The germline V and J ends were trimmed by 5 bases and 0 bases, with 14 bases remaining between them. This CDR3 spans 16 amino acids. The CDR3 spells CASSKLGPSSYNEQFF. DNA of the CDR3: TGTGCCAGCAGTAAACTAGGACCGAGCTCCTACAATGAGCAGTTCTTC.

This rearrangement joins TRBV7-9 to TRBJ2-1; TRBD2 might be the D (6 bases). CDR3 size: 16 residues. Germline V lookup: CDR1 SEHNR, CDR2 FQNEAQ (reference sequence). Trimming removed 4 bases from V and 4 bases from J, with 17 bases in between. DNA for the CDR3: TGTGCCAGCAGCTCCACACCGGGACTGACTTACAATGAGCAGTTCTTC. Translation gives CASSSTPGLTYNEQFF. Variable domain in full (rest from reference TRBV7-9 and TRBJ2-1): DTGVSQNPRHKITKRGQNVTFRCDPISEHNRLYWYRQTLGQGPEFLTYFQNEAQLEKSRLLSDRFSAERPKGSFSTLEIQRTEQGDSAMYLCASSSTPGLTYNEQFFGPGTRLTVL.

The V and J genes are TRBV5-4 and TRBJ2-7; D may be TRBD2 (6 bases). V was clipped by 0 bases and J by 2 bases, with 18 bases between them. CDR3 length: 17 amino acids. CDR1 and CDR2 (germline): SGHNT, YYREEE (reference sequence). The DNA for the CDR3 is TGTGCCAGCAGCTTGGCCCCTAGCGCTACGTCCCCCTACGAGCAGTACTTC. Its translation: CASSLAPSATSPYEQYF.

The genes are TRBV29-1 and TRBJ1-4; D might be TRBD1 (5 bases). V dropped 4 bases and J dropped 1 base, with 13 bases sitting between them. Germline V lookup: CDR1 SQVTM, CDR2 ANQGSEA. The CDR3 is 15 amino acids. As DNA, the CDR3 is TGCAGCGTTGGAGGCAGGGTTGGAACTAATGAAAAACTGTTTTTT. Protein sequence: CSVGGRVGTNEKLFF.